The 15 T cell receptor beta chains reported below all come from one sample, sequenced in a study of regulatory T cells in long-lasting Graves disease. To make TCR beta libraries, researchers used iRepertoire HTBI primers and Arm-PCR of CDR3 regions. One entry per CDR3 protein, called by TCRdb with MiXCR from the multiplex PCR reads. The sample lists about 470,000 distinct CDR3 sequences, about a fifth occurring once. The time point: persistent/refractory GD, antithyroid drugs over 5 years with positive TRAb. The authors made the TCR library using RNA they extracted from PBMCs. This sample comprised peripheral blood mononuclear cells (PBMCs), obtained when the disease was refractory, from a patient treated with antithyroid drugs. These receptors all stem from a female donor with Graves disease.

At least ten counts were recorded for this clonotype. This rearrangement joins TRBV11-2 to TRBJ2-4; tentative D call: TRBD1 (5 bases). Between the trimmed V and J ends, which lost 6 bases and 3 bases, there was a span of 18 bases. Germline V lookup: CDR1 SGHAT, CDR2 FQNNGV. This CDR3 comprises 16 residues. The CDR3 DNA sequence: TGTGCCAGCAGTCCAGGACAAAGCCTATTCAAAAACATTCAGTACTTC. Protein product: CASSPGQSLFKNIQYF.

A few counts support this clonotype. The chain uses TRBV20-1 and TRBJ1-1; 8 bases are shared with TRBD1. This CDR3 is 15 amino acids long. V shed 6 bases, J shed 0 bases, and the junction held 9 bases outside the gene matches. Germline V gene sequence: CDR1 DFQATT, CDR2 SNEGSKA (reference sequence). In nucleotides, the CDR3 is TGCAGTGCCTCCAGGGGGCGTAGGGTGAACACTGAAGCTTTCTTT. Translated, it gives CSASRGRRVNTEAFF.

This clonotype was seen ten or more times. The chain carries TRBV27 and TRBJ1-2; 7 nucleotides agree with TRBD1. This CDR3 comprises 13 residues. Germline values: CDR1 MNHEY, CDR2 SMNVEV (reference sequence). Germline trimming cut 6 bases from V and 5 bases from J; bases unmatched to any gene: 6. The CDR3 sequence: CASRRQGGYGYTF. CDR3 DNA: TGTGCCAGCAGGCGACAGGGAGGGTATGGCTACACCTTC.

In this sample, this clonotype turned up a few times. The V and J genes are TRBV7-2 and TRBJ1-2; TRBD1 is a possible D gene (5 bases). Deletions cut 4 bases from V and 4 bases from J, with 16 bases between. CDR1 is SGHTA, CDR2 FQGNSA, per germline. The CDR3 covers 15 residues. In nucleotides, the CDR3 is TGTGCCAGCAGCTCTTACTCAGGGCTGAGCTATGGCTACACCTTC. Protein sequence: CASSSYSGLSYGYTF.

CDR3 residues: CASSRRAWPDTQYF. For the CDR3, the DNA is TGTGCCAGCTCTAGACGGGCCTGGCCAGATACGCAGTATTTT. The rearrangement joins TRBV28 to TRBJ2-3; D call uncertain. Germline V gives CDR1 MDHEN, CDR2 SYDVKM. Trimming took 8 bases from V and 4 from J, leaving 16 bases between them. The CDR3 totals 14 residues.

The chain uses TRBV11-2 and TRBJ1-3, with D uncertain. This CDR3 is 16 amino acids long. Germline loops: CDR1 SGHAT, CDR2 FQNNGV. V was shortened by 5 bases and J by 0 bases, with 14 bases between the two germline ends. The DNA of the CDR3 is TGTGCCAGCAGCCCAGACTCCGGGCTCTCTGGAAACACCATATATTTT. Residues: CASSPDSGLSGNTIYF.

CDR3 sequence: CASSLAAGGGSEETQYF. The DNA for the CDR3 is TGCGCCAGCAGCTTGGCCGCAGGGGGCGGAAGTGAGGAGACCCAGTACTTC. The chain links TRBV5-1 to TRBJ2-5; 8 bases line up with TRBD1. CDR3 length: 17 amino acids. After removal of 0 bases from V and 5 bases from J, the junction contained 12 bases not matched to a gene. Germline CDR1 reads SGHRS; CDR2 reads YFSETQ.

This clonotype was found many times. The V gene is TRBV11-2, the J gene TRBJ2-7; possible D gene TRBD2, 5 bases. The CDR3 is 14 amino acids. CDR1 is SGHAT and CDR2 is FQNNGV in the germline V gene. V gave up 5 bases and J gave up 3 bases, with 14 bases separating them. CDR3 region: CASSAFSVSYEQYF. The CDR3 nucleotides are TGTGCCAGCAGCGCATTTAGCGTGAGCTACGAGCAGTACTTC.

Remarks on this clonotype: Lacking the conserved final phenylalanine or tryptophan, this CDR3 likely reflects a read error. V and J are TRBV25-1 and TRBJ1-1, with D hard to call. Trimming took 2 bases from V and 1 from J, leaving 11 bases between them. Germline values: CDR1 MGHDK, CDR2 SYGVNS. The CDR3 contains 15 residues. The CDR3 coding sequence is TGTGCCAGCAGTGAACTTATCTCAGGGAACACTGAAGCTTTCCTT. The encoded protein is CASSELISGNTEAFL.

The table lists this clonotype with many counts. V is TRBV4-1 and J is TRBJ1-1; D perhaps matches TRBD1 (6 bases). The CDR3 loop spans 15 amino acids. Germline CDR1 is MGHRA and CDR2 is YSYEKL. V shed 0 bases and J shed 3 bases, with 11 bases lying between them. The CDR3 is CASSQERTDYTEAFF. Here the CDR3 DNA reads TGCGCCAGCAGCCAAGAACGGACAGACTACACTGAAGCTTTCTTT.

The chain employs TRBV5-6 and TRBJ2-3; D is tentatively TRBD1 or TRBD2 (6 bases each). Germline CDR1 is SGHDT and CDR2 is YYEEEE. The V and J ends lost 1 base and 4 bases respectively, with 13 bases between them. This CDR3 region has 15 residues. The CDR3 coding sequence is TGTGCCAGCAGCTTGTCGATTAGGGGGGCAGATACGCAGTATTTT. This sequence encodes CASSLSIRGADTQYF.

V is TRBV9 and J is TRBJ2-7; a weak D match, TRBD2 (6 bases). The CDR3 is made up of 15 amino acids. The V gene lost 4 bases and the J gene lost 0 bases, with 14 bases spanning the gap. Germline V lookup: CDR1 SGDLS, CDR2 YYNGEE. The CDR3 protein is CASSPTAGSSYEQYF. As DNA, the CDR3 is TGTGCCAGCAGCCCGACTGCGGGGAGCTCCTACGAGCAGTACTTC.

Many counts were recorded for this clonotype. This chain joins TRBV11-2 and TRBJ2-7; the match to TRBD2 covers 8 bases. The CDR3 totals 14 residues. Germline V gene sequence: CDR1 SGHAT, CDR2 FQNNGV. The ends lost 4 bases at V and 5 bases at J; junction bases unmatched: 7. In DNA form, the CDR3 reads TGTGCCAGCAGCTCGTTGAGCGGGAGCCACGAGCAGTACTTC. Its protein is CASSSLSGSHEQYF.

The chain is built from TRBV5-1 and TRBJ1-2; no reliable D call. V dropped 4 bases and J dropped 5 bases, with 12 bases sitting between them. The CDR3 totals 13 residues. Germline CDR1 SGHRS, CDR2 YFSETQ. The CDR3: CASSRQEAYGYTF. DNA of the CDR3: TGCGCCAGCAGCCGGCAGGAGGCTTATGGCTACACCTTC.

This clonotype was seen repeatedly, ten times or more. This chain uses TRBV2 with TRBJ1-2; 7 nucleotides match TRBD1. The CDR3 contains 16 residues. The junction had 15 bases not matched to a gene; V was cut back by 8 bases and J by 3 bases. Germline loops: CDR1 SNHLY, CDR2 FYNNEI. CDR3 DNA sequence: TGTGCCAGCTTGAAGTCGGCCCAGGGGGTTCACTATGGCTACACCTTC. It specifies CASLKSAQGVHYGYTF.